The 2 T cell receptor beta chains below come from one sample, sequenced in a study of cytomegalovirus exposure and HLA in healthy donors. PCR employed 60 Vbeta and 13 Jbeta primers. The repertoire was sequenced with immunoSEQ multiplex PCR; TCRdb's copy has only in-frame clones and lacks some. The table records about 130,000 clones, approximately 82% of them present only once. Sequencing used PBMCs. These receptors were collected from a man aged 50 to 60 in good health and CMV-seronegative.

The rearrangement uses TRBV15 and TRBJ2-3; 9 bases fit TRBD2. V was pared by 0 bases and J by 3 bases, with 4 bases of the junction left unmatched. The CDR3 spans 16 residues. The germline gives CDR1 LNHNV, CDR2 YYDKDF (reference sequence). CDR3 region: CATSRDHSGGTDTQYF. The CDR3 DNA is TGTGCCACCAGCAGAGATCACAGCGGGGGGACAGATACGCAGTATTTT.

This clone has just one count. The chain has TRBV7-6 and TRBJ2-7; possibly TRBD2 for D (5 bases). There are 15 residues in the CDR3. V was clipped by 6 bases and J by 4 bases, with 19 bases between them. The germline gives CDR1 SGHVS, CDR2 FNYEAQ. CDR3 bases: TGTGCCAGCAGTCCTCTCCAAGAGGGTCTGTACGAGCAGTACTTC. This codes for CASSPLQEGLYEQYF.